These 14 T cell receptor beta chains were sequenced from one sample in a study of beta chain features in type 1 diabetes (dated by TCRdb to the late 2010s). Their antigens remain unidentified. Points the paper makes about the study in general: A moderate but significant shortening of TCRB CDR3 length was observed in type 1 diabetes patients in all four CD4+ subsets.

Library preparation employed the immunoSEQ multiplex PCR assay. The entire amount of isolated RNA was reverse transcribed using the High Capacity cDNA Reverse Transcription Kit, so the sequenced TCRB transcripts were expressed ones. This immuneACCESS table, as held by TCRdb, lists in-frame sequences with V and J called but not all clones. Of the missing ones, under half trace to an unresolved V gene in checked studies; the others have no known cause. The sample table holds around 180,000 clones, of which over 6% were seen once. Roughly 0.5% of the sample is taken by the ten largest. The sequenced sample consisted of central memory CD4+ T cells from blood. All receptors come from a man aged 18 to 30 with type 1 diabetes.

V usage is TRBV6-4 and J usage is TRBJ2-1, with D possibly matching TRBD1 (5 bases). The CDR3 length is 16 residues. Trimming shortened V by 1 base and J by 3 bases, and 13 bases separated the two germline ends. Germline V CDR1 and CDR2: MRHNA, SNTAGT. In nucleotides, the CDR3 is TGTGCCAGCAGTGACTTGGGCAGGGCAAACTACAATGAGCAGTTCTTC. The encoded protein is CASSDLGRANYNEQFF.

The rearrangement uses TRBV18 and TRBJ2-1; D is undetermined. The CDR3 is 13 amino acids. Germline loops: CDR1 KGHSH, CDR2 LQKENI. V was trimmed by 2 bases and J by 4 bases, leaving 6 bases between them. The CDR3 coding sequence is TGTGCCAGCTCACCAGACTCGTACAATGAGCAGTTCTTC. Protein: CASSPDSYNEQFF.

This clone has a handful of counts. The chain is built from TRBV7-2 and TRBJ2-5; weak D call: TRBD2 (6 bases). The CDR3 extends over 14 amino acids. Germline V gene sequence: CDR1 SGHTA, CDR2 FQGNSA. With 1 base removed from V and 5 bases from J, the gap between germline ends came to 11 bases. DNA of the CDR3: TGTGCCAGCAGCTTAGGACTAGTAAGGGAGACCCAGTACTTC. Translated, it gives CASSLGLVRETQYF.

This rearrangement joins TRBV29-1 to TRBJ2-5, with TRBD2 matching 8 bases. Germline V gives CDR1 SQVTM, CDR2 ANQGSEA. The CDR3 covers 14 residues. Trimming cost V 4 bases and J 2 bases; bases outside gene matches: 6. Here the CDR3 DNA reads TGCAGCGTTGCGCGGGGGGCCAAACAAGAGACCCAGTACTTC. The encoded protein is CSVARGAKQETQYF.

The gene calls are TRBV11-2 and TRBJ2-6, with D possibly TRBD2 on 5 matching bases. Germline CDR1 is SGHAT and CDR2 is FQNNGV. The CDR3 loop spans 15 amino acids. Trimming pared 7 bases from V and 3 bases from J, leaving 13 bases between. The CDR3 loop reads CASNYKAGGANVLTF. The CDR3 nucleotides are TGTGCCAGCAATTATAAGGCGGGTGGGGCCAACGTCCTGACTTTC.

This clone occurred a few times. The V and J genes are TRBV29-1 and TRBJ1-2; 11 nucleotides align to TRBD1. Germline CDR1 SQVTM, CDR2 ANQGSEA. The CDR3 is 14 residues long. Trimming cost V 7 bases and J 3 bases; bases outside gene matches: 7. CDR3 DNA: TGCAGCGCGTCCAGGACAGGGGGCCACTATGGCTACACCTTC. Protein: CSASRTGGHYGYTF.

This clone turned up a few times. V usage is TRBV2 and J usage is TRBJ2-7, with a tentative D call TRBD2 (6 bases). The CDR3 is 14 residues long. Germline V gene lookup returns CDR1 SNHLY and CDR2 FYNNEI. DNA for the CDR3: TGTGGGGGTTCCGGGACTCGAAGCTCCTACGAGCAGTACTTC. It yields the protein CGGSGTRSSYEQYF. Full variable domain (remainder filled in from reference TRBV2 and TRBJ2-7): EPEVTQTPSHQVTQMGQEVILRCVPISNHLYFYWYRQILGQKVEFLVSFYNNEISEKSEIFDDQFSVERPDGSNFTLKIRSTKLEDSAMYFCGGSGTRSSYEQYFGPGTRLTVT.

This clone came up a few times. The chain employs TRBV15 and TRBJ1-2; the D is unclear. Trimming left V 5 bases short and J 8 bases short, with 12 bases between. CDR1 and CDR2 from the germline V gene are LNHNV and YYDKDF (reference sequence). The CDR3 is 12 residues long. The CDR3 reads CATSLDWSGYTF. CDR3 nucleotide sequence: TGTGCCACCAGCTTGGATTGGAGCGGCTACACCTTC.

The chain combines TRBV5-1 with TRBJ2-7; 8 bases align to TRBD2. The CDR3 is 15 amino acids. Germline lookup yields CDR1 SGHRS and CDR2 YFSETQ. V dropped 3 bases and J dropped 6; count of bases not matched to a gene: 11. DNA of the CDR3: TGCGCCAGCAGCTCCGGAGCGGGAGCTCTGGGCGAGCAGTACTTC. It is translated as CASSSGAGALGEQYF.

The chain uses TRBV9 and TRBJ2-2; TRBD2 agrees at 7 bases. From germline, CDR1 is SGDLS and CDR2 YYNGEE. V was pared by 3 bases and J by 1 base, with 9 bases of the junction left unmatched. This CDR3 region has 17 residues. CDR3 in DNA: TGTGCCAGCAGCGCTCAAAGCGGGACCTTGAACACCGGGGAGCTGTTTTTT. Translating gives CASSAQSGTLNTGELFF.

V usage is TRBV28 and J usage is TRBJ2-2; perhaps TRBD2 as D (6 bases). This CDR3 contains 14 residues. Trimming left V 4 bases short and J 3 bases short, with 9 bases between. In germline, CDR1 is MDHEN, CDR2 SYDVKM. The chain's CDR3 is CASSWGVDTGELFF. In DNA, the CDR3 is TGTGCCAGCAGTTGGGGGGTGGACACCGGGGAGCTGTTTTTT. The variable domain in full, completed from reference TRBV28 and TRBJ2-2, reads DVKVTQSSRYLVKRTGEKVFLECVQDMDHENMFWYRQDPGLGLRLIYFSYDVKMKEKGDIPEGYSVSREKKERFSLILESASTNQTSMYLCASSWGVDTGELFFGEGSRLTVL.

This clone has just a few counts. The rearrangement joins TRBV6-1 to TRBJ1-3, with D uncertain. The CDR3 sequence is 14 residues long. Trimming cost V 5 bases and J 0 bases, with 8 bases left between them. Germline assignment: CDR1 MNHNS and CDR2 SASEGT. The CDR3 region has the DNA TGTGCCAGCAGTCCGAACTTCTCTGGAAACACCATATATTTT. It translates to CASSPNFSGNTIYF.

This clone was seen many times. The gene calls are TRBV19 and TRBJ1-4, with D hard to call. V gave up 5 bases and J gave up 5 bases, with 15 bases separating them. CDR1 LNHDA and CDR2 SQIVND come from the germline V gene (reference sequence). This CDR3 has 15 amino acids. The CDR3 sequence: CASSSPSWRNEKLFF. The CDR3 nucleotides are TGTGCCAGTAGTTCTCCCAGCTGGAGGAATGAAAAACTGTTTTTT.

This clone was detected ten times or more. The chain joins TRBV2 to TRBJ2-5, with 9 bases matching TRBD1. This CDR3 is built from 14 residues. CDR1 and CDR2 (germline): SNHLY, FYNNEI. V shed 1 base, J shed 7 bases, and the junction held 4 bases outside the gene matches. Here the CDR3 reads CASSEDRGLSTQYF. The CDR3 DNA sequence: TGTGCCAGCAGTGAAGACAGGGGGCTATCGACCCAGTACTTC. Full variable domain (remainder filled in from reference TRBV2 and TRBJ2-5): EPEVTQTPSHQVTQMGQEVILRCVPISNHLYFYWYRQILGQKVEFLVSFYNNEISEKSEIFDDQFSVERPDGSNFTLKIRSTKLEDSAMYFCASSEDRGLSTQYFGPGTRLLVL.